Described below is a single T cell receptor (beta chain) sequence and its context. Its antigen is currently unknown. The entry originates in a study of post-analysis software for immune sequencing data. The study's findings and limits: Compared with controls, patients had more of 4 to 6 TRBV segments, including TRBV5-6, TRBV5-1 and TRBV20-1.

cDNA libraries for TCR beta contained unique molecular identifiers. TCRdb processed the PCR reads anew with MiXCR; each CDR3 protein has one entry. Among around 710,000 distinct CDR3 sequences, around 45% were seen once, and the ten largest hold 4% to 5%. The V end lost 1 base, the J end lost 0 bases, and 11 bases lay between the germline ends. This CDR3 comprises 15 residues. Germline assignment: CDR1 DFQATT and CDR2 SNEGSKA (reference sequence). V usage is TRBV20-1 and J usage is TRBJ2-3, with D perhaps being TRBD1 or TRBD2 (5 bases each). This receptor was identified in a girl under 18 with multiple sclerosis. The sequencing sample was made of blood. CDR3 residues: CSARAGTGSTDTQYF. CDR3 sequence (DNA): TGCAGTGCTAGAGCCGGGACGGGAAGCACAGATACGCAGTATTTT.